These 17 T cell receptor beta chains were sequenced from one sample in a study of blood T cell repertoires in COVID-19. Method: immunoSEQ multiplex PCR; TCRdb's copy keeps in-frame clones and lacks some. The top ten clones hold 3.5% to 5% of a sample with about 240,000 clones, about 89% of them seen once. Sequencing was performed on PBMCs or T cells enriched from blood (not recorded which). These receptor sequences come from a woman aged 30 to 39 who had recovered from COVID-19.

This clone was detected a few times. CDR3 protein: CASLNRAVNEQFF. CDR3 coding DNA: TGTGCCAGTCTGAACAGGGCGGTCAATGAGCAGTTCTTC. The genes are TRBV19 and TRBJ2-1; D is perhaps TRBD1 (6 bases). The CDR3 is 13 amino acids. V was shortened by 8 bases and J by 6 bases, with 14 bases between the two germline ends. The germline CDR1 and CDR2 sequences are LNHDA and SQIVND (reference sequence).

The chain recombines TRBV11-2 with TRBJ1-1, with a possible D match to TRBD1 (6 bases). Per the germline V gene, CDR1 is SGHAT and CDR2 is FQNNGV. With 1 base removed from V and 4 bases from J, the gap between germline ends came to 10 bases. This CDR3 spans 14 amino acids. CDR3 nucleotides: TGTGCCAGCAGCTTAGGGGGGCCTGTCACTGAAGCTTTCTTT. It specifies CASSLGGPVTEAFF.

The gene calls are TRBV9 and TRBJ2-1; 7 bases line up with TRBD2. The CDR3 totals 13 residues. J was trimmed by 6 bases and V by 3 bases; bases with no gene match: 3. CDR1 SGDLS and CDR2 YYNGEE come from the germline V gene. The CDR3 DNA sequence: TGTGCCAGCAGCGCAGGGACTATCAATGAGCAGTTCTTC. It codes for CASSAGTINEQFF.

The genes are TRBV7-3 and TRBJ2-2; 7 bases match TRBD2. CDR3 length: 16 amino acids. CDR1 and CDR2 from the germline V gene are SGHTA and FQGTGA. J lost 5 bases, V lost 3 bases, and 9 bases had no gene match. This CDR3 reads CASSFVRAGATGELFF. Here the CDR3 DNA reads TGTGCCAGCAGCTTTGTACGGGCGGGAGCGACCGGGGAGCTGTTTTTT.

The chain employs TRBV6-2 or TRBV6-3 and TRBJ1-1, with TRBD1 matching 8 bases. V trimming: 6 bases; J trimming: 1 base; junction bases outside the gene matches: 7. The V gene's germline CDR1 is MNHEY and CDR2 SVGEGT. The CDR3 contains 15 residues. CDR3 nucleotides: TGTGCCAGCAGCCAGTGGGACAGGAGGAACACTGAAGCTTTCTTT. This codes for CASSQWDRRNTEAFF.

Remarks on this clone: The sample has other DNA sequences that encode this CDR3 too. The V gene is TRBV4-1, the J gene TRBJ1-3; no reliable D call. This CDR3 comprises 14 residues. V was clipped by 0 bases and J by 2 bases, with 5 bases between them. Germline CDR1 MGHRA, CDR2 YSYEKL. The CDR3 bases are TGCGCCAGCAGCCAAGACAGTCCTGGAAACACCATATATTTT. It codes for CASSQDSPGNTIYF.

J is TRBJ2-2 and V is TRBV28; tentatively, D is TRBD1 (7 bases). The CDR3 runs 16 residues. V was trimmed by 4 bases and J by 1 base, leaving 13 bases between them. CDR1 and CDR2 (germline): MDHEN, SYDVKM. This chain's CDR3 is CASSSSDRENTGELFF. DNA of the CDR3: TGTGCCAGCAGTTCTAGCGACAGGGAGAACACCGGGGAGCTGTTTTTT.

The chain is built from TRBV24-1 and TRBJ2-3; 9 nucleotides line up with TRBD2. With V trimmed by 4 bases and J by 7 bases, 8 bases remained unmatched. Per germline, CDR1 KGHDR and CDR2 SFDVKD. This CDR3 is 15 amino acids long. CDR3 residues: CATSDQTSGRYTQYF. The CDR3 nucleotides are TGTGCCACCAGTGACCAGACTAGCGGCCGATATACGCAGTATTTT.

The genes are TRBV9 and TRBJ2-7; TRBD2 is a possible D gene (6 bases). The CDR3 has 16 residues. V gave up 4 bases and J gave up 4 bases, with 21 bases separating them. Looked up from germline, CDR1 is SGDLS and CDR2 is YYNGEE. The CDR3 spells CASSPGWGGEQYEQYF. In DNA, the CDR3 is TGTGCCAGCAGCCCCGGGTGGGGCGGGGAGCAATACGAGCAGTACTTC.

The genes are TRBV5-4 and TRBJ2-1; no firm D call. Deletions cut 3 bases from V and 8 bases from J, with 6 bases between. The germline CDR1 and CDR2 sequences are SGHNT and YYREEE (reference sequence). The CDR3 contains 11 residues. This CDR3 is CASSSTDEQFF. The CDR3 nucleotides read TGTGCCAGCAGCTCTACGGATGAGCAGTTCTTC.

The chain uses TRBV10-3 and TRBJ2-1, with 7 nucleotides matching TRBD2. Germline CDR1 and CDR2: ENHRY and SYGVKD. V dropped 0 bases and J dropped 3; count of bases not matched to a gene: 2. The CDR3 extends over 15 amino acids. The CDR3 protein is CAISESKRDYNEQFF. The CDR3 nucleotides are TGTGCCATCAGTGAGTCCAAGCGGGACTACAATGAGCAGTTCTTC.

CDR3 nucleotides: TGTGCCAGCAGCTTTTCTAGCGGGAGCGGCCGGGAGACCCAGTACTTC. As protein: CASSFSSGSGRETQYF. The chain recombines TRBV7-9 with TRBJ2-5; 10 bases map to TRBD2. V shed 3 bases and J 5 bases; nucleotides not matched to a gene: 9. The CDR3 runs to 16 residues. CDR1 SEHNR and CDR2 FQNEAQ come from the germline V gene (reference sequence).

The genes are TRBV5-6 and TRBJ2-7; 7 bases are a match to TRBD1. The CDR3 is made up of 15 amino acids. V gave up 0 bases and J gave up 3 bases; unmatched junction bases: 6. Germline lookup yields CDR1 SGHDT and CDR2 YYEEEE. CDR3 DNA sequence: TGTGCCAGCAGCTTGGTGTCAGGGGGAAACTACGAGCAGTACTTC. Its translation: CASSLVSGGNYEQYF.

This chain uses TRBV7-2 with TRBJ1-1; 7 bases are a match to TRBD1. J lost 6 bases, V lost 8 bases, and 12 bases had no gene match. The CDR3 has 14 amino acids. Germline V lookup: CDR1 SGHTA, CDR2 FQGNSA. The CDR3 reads CASHSGGGVAEAFF. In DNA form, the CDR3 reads TGTGCCAGCCACTCGGGAGGGGGCGTGGCTGAAGCTTTCTTT.

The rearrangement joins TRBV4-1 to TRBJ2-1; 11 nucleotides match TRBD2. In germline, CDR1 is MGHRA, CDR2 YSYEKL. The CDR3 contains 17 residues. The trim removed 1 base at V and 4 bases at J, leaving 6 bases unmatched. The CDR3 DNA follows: TGCGCCAGCAGCCAAGTTCAGACTAGCGGGGATTACAATGAGCAGTTCTTC. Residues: CASSQVQTSGDYNEQFF.

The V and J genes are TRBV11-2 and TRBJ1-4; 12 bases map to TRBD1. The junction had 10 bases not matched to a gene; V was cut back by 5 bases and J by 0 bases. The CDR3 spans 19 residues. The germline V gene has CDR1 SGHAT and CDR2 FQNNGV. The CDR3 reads CASSPGTGGVGATNEKLFF. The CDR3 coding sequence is TGTGCCAGCAGCCCGGGGACAGGGGGCGTGGGGGCAACTAATGAAAAACTGTTTTTT.

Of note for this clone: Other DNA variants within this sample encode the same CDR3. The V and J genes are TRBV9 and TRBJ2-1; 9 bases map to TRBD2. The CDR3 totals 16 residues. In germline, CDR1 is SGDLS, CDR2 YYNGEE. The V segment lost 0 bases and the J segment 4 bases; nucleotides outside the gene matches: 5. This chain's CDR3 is CASSVDGTSSYNEQFF. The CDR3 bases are TGTGCCAGCAGCGTAGACGGGACTAGCAGTTACAATGAGCAGTTCTTC.